This T cell receptor beta chain was observed in a study of CD8 T cells in ankylosing spondylitis. CDR3 length: 16 residues. Trimming took 0 bases from V and 3 from J; bases not matched to a gene: 10. The germline CDR1 and CDR2 sequences are SQVTM and ANQGSEA. Generation of TCR beta libraries employed quantitative 5'-RACE incorporating molecular barcodes. Via MiXCR, TCRdb re-called the 5' RACE reads, giving one row per CDR3 protein. The profile shows about 250,000 distinct CDR3 sequences, 30% to 40% of them singletons. This clonotype was counted only a few times. The antigen remains undetermined. General observations from the study: For ankylosing spondylitis blood, a TCR beta motif of 8 or 9 highly homologous variants appeared characteristic.

The sequence was obtained from a male donor with ankylosing spondylitis or in good health (not recorded which). The sample was blood, either unsorted or a sorted T cell fraction (not recorded which). The chain couples TRBV29-1 to TRBJ2-5; TRBD1 aligns across 7 bases. The CDR3 bases are TGCAGCGTTGAAGATCTTATGGGACAGCTAGAAGAGACCCAGTACTTC. Its protein is CSVEDLMGQLEETQYF.